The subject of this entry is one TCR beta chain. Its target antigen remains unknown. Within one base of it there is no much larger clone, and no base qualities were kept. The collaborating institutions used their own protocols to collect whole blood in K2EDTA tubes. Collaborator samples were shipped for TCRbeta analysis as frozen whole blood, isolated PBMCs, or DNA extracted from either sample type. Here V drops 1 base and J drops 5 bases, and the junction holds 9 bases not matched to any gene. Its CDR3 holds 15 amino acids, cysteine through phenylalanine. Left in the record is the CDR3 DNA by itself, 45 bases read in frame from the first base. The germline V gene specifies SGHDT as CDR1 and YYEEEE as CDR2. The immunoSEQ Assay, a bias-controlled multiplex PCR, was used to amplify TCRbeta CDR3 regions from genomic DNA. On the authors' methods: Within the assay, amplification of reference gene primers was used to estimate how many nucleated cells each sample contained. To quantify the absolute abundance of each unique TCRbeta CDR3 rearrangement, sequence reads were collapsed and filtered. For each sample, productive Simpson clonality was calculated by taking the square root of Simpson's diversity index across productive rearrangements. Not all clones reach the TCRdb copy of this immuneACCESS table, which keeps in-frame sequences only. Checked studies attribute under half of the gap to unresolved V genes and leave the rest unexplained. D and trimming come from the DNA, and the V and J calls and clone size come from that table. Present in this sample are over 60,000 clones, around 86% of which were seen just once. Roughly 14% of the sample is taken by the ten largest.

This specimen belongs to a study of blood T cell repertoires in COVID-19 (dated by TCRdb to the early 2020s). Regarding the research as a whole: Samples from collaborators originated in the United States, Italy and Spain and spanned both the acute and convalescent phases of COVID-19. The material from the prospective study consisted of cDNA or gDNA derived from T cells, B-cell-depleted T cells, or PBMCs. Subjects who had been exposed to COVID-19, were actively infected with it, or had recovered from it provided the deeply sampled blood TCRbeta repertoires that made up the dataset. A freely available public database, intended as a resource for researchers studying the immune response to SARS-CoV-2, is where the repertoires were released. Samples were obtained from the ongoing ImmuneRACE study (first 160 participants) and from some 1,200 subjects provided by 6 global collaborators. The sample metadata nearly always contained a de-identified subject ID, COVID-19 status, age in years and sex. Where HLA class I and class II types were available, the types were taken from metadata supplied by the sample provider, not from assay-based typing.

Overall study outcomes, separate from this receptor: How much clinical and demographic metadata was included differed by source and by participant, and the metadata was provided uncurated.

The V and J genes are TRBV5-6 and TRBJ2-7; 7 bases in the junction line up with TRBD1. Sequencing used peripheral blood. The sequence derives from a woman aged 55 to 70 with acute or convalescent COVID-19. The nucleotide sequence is TGTGCCAGCAGCTTGATAGGGGGCCCTAGGCACGAGCAGTACTTC. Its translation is CASSLIGGPRHEQYF.